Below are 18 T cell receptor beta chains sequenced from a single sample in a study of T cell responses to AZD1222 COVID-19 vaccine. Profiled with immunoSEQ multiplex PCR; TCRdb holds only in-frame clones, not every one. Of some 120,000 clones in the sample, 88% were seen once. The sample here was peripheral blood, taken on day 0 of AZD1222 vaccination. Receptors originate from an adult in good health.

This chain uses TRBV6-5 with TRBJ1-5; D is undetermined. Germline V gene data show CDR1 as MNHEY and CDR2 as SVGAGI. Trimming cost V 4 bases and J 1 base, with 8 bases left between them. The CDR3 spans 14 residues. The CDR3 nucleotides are TGTGCCAGCAGTTTGACGGAGAGCAATCAGCCCCAGCATTTT. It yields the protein CASSLTESNQPQHF.

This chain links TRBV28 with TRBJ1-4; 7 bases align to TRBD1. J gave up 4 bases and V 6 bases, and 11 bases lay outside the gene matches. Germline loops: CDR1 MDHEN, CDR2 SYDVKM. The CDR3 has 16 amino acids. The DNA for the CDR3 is TGTGCCAGCAGCCCCCCCAGGGGGGCGGTTAATGAAAAACTGTTTTTT. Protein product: CASSPPRGAVNEKLFF.

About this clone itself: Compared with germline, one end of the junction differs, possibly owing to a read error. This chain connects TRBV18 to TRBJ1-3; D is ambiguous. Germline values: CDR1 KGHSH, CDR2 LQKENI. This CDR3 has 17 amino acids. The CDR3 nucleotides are TGTGCCAGCTCAACACCGCCCGGCCAAAACTCTGGAAACACCATATATTTT. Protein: CASSTPPGQNSGNTIYF.

CDR3 amino acids: CASSYSPGGKDTQYF. The CDR3 DNA follows: TGTGCCAGCAGTTACTCGCCAGGGGGCAAGGATACGCAGTATTTT. The chain uses TRBV6-5 and TRBJ2-3, with 8 bases lining up with TRBD1. Germline V gives CDR1 MNHEY, CDR2 SVGAGI. With V trimmed by 0 bases and J by 6 bases, 5 bases remained unmatched. CDR3 length equals 15 residues.

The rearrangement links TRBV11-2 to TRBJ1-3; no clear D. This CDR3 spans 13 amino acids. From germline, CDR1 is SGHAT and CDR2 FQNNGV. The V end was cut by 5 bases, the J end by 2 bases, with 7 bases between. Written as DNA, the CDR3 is TGTGCCAGCAGCATGTCGGCTGGAAACACCATATATTTT. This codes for CASSMSAGNTIYF.

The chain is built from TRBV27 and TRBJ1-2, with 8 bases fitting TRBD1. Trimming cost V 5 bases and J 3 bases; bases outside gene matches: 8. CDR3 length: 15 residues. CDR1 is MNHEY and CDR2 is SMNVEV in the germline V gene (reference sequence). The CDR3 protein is CASSRRTGFDYGYTF. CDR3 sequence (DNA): TGTGCCAGCAGTCGAAGGACAGGGTTCGACTATGGCTACACCTTC.

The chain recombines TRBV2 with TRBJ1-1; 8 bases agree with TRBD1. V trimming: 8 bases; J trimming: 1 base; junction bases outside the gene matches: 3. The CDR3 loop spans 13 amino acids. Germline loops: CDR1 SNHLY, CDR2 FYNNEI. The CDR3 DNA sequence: TGTGCCAGCTATGGACAGGGGAACACTGAAGCTTTCTTT. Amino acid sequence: CASYGQGNTEAFF.

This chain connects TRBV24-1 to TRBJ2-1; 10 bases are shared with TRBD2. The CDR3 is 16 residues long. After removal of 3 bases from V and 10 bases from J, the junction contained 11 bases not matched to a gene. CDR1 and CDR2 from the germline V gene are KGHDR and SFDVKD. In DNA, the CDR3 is TGTGCCACCAGTGATCCCCCGGGACTAGCGTCGCAGGAGCAGTTCTTC. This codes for CATSDPPGLASQEQFF.

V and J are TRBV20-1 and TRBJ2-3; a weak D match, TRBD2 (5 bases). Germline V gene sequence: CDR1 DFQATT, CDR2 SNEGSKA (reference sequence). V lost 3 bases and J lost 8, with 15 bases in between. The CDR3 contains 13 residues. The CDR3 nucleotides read TGCAGTGCTAGTGGGAGAGTAGTTGTTACGCAGTATTTT. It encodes CSASGRVVVTQYF.

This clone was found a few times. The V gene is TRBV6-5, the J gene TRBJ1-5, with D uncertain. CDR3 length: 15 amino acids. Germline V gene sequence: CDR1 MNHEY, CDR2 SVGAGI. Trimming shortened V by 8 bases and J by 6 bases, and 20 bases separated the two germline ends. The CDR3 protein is CASLGRTGWGQPQHF. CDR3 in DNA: TGTGCCAGCCTCGGGAGGACCGGATGGGGTCAGCCCCAGCATTTT.

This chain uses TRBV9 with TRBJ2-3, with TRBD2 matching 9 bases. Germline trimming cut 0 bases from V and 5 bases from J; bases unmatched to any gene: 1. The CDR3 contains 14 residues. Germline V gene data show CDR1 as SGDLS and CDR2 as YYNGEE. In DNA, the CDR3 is TGTGCCAGCAGCGTAGGACTAGCGGTAGATACGCAGTATTTT. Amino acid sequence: CASSVGLAVDTQYF.

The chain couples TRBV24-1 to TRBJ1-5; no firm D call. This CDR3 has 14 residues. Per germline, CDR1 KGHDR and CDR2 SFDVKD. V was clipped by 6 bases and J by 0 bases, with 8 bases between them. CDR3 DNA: TGTGCCACCAGTCAGGCTGCTAGCAATCAGCCCCAGCATTTT. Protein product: CATSQAASNQPQHF.

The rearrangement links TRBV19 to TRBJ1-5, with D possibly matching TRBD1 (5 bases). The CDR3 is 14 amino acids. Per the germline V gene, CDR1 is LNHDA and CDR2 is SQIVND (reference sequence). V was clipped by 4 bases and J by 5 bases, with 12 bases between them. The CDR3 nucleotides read TGTGCCAGTAGTACCCAGGGCCAGTATCAGCCCCAGCATTTT. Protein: CASSTQGQYQPQHF.

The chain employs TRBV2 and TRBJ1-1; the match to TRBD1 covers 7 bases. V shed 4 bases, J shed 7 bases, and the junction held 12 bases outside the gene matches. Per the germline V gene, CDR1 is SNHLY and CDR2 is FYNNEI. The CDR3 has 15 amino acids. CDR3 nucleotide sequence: TGTGCCAGCAGTGTAATGGGCAGGGGGGGCAGTGAAGCTTTCTTT. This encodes CASSVMGRGGSEAFF.

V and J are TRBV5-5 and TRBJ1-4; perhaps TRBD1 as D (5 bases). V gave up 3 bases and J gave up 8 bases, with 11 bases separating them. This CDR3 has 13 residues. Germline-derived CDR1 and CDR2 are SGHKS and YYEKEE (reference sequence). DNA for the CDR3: TGTGCCAGCAGCTCGCCACGGGGGGAAAAACTGTTTTTT. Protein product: CASSSPRGEKLFF. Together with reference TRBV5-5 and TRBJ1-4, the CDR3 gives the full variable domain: DAGVTQSPTHLIKTRGQQVTLRCSPISGHKSVSWYQQVLGQGPQFIFQYYEKEERGRGNFPDRFSARQFPNYSSELNVNALLLGDSALYLCASSSPRGEKLFFGSGTQLSVL.

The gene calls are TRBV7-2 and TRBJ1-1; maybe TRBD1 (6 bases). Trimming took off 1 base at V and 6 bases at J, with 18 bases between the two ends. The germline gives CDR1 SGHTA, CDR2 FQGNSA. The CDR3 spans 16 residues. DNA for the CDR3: TGTGCCAGCAGCTTAGGGGGTCAGGGGAGAGGAGCTGAAGCTTTCTTT. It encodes CASSLGGQGRGAEAFF.

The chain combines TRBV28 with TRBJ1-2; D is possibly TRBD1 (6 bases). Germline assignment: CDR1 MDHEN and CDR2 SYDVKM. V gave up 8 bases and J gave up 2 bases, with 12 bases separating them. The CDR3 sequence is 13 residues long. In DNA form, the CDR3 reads TGTGCCAGCCGCCGGGGGCCCAACTATGGCTACACCTTC. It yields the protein CASRRGPNYGYTF.

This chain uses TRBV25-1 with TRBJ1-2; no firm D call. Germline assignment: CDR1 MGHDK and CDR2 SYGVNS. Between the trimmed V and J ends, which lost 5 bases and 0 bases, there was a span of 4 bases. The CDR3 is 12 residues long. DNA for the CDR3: TGTGCCAGCAGTCTAGCTAACTATGGCTACACCTTC. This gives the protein CASSLANYGYTF.